These 32 T cell receptor beta chains came from one sample sequenced in a study of human T cells and chemical hapten exposure. The time point is: patch test 2, 6 weeks after DPC sensitization. Indicated treatment: therapeutic diphenylcyclopropenone sensitization with weekly scalp DPC. Total RNA was isolated from unfractionated whole blood. TCRdb re-called the RACE reads through MiXCR, storing one row per CDR3 protein. The sample includes tens of thousands of distinct CDR3 sequences, roughly 10% of them seen just once. Sample: whole blood, taken in connection with sensitization to the hapten diphenylcyclopropenone (DPC). The source is a woman aged 30 to 39 with alopecia areata. Some clones in this sample may be carry-over from other donors' samples.

This chain joins TRBV28 and TRBJ2-3; D not resolved. From germline, CDR1 is MDHEN and CDR2 SYDVKM. The germline V and J ends were trimmed by 2 bases and 0 bases, with 12 bases remaining between them. This CDR3 is 16 amino acids long. This CDR3 reads CASSLGSDYSTDTQYF. CDR3 bases: TGTGCCAGCAGTTTAGGGTCTGATTATAGCACAGATACGCAGTATTTT. The variable domain in full, completed from reference TRBV28 and TRBJ2-3, reads DVKVTQSSRYLVKRTGEKVFLECVQDMDHENMFWYRQDPGLGLRLIYFSYDVKMKEKGDIPEGYSVSREKKERFSLILESASTNQTSMYLCASSLGSDYSTDTQYFGPGTRLTVL.

This clonotype was counted between two and nine times. The chain couples TRBV12-3 or TRBV12-4 to TRBJ1-6; D possibly corresponds to TRBD1 (6 bases). V lost 4 bases and J 4 bases, leaving 11 bases between the germline ends. The CDR3 runs to 15 residues. The CDR3 sequence is CASSSSGVYNSPLHF. The DNA for the CDR3 is TGTGCCAGCAGTTCGTCAGGGGTGTATAATTCACCCCTCCACTTT.

This sequence joins TRBV29-1 and TRBJ2-1; D might be TRBD1 (5 bases). V gave up 4 bases and J gave up 8 bases, with 12 bases separating them. Germline CDR1 and CDR2: SQVTM and ANQGSEA. CDR3 length: 12 amino acids. CDR3 in DNA: TGCAGCGTTGCGGCGACAGCGTATGAGCAGTTCTTC. It encodes CSVAATAYEQFF.

This clonotype came up a few times. The V and J genes are TRBV28 and TRBJ2-7; 7 bases agree with TRBD1. The CDR3 sequence is 14 residues long. V trimming: 6 bases; J trimming: 3 bases; junction bases outside the gene matches: 8. CDR1 is MDHEN and CDR2 is SYDVKM in the germline V gene. The CDR3 reads CASSVRGQIYEQYF. The CDR3 DNA reads as TGTGCCAGCAGCGTGAGGGGACAGATCTACGAGCAGTACTTC.

The chain is built from TRBV12-3 or TRBV12-4 and TRBJ1-1, with D tentatively TRBD1 (6 bases). The CDR3 has 12 residues. V was clipped by 6 bases and J by 10 bases, with 15 bases between them. This CDR3 reads CASSPWVGAAFF. DNA of the CDR3: TGTGCCAGCAGCCCTTGGGTGGGGGCAGCTTTCTTT.

This clonotype was seen many times. J is TRBJ2-1 and V is TRBV7-3, with 10 bases matching TRBD1. Germline CDR1 reads SGHTA; CDR2 reads FQGTGA. With V trimmed by 4 bases and J by 0 bases, 6 bases remained unmatched. This CDR3 is 17 amino acids long. CDR3 DNA sequence: TGTGCCAGCAGCTCGACAGGGGGCGGAGTCTCCTACAATGAGCAGTTCTTC. The encoded protein is CASSSTGGGVSYNEQFF.

The chain is built from TRBV5-1 and TRBJ1-1; D is undetermined. The length of the CDR3 is 11 residues. Per the germline V gene, CDR1 is SGHRS and CDR2 is YFSETQ. Trimming left V 5 bases short and J 2 bases short, with 4 bases between. CDR3 loop: CASRSNTEAFF. In DNA, the CDR3 is TGCGCCAGCAGATCTAACACTGAAGCTTTCTTT.

The rearrangement links TRBV27 to TRBJ2-7; tentatively, D is TRBD2 (5 bases). Trimming pared 3 bases from V and 6 bases from J, leaving 9 bases between. The germline CDR1 and CDR2 sequences are MNHEY and SMNVEV (reference sequence). The CDR3 covers 12 residues. The DNA for the CDR3 is TGTGCCAGCAGTTTGGGGAGTGGCGAGCAGTACTTC. Residues: CASSLGSGEQYF.

This clonotype was observed at least ten times. This rearrangement joins TRBV29-1 to TRBJ1-5; 9 bases align to TRBD1. The CDR3 extends over 13 amino acids. CDR1 and CDR2 from the germline V gene are SQVTM and ANQGSEA. V lost 5 bases and J lost 5; bases outside the gene matches: 4. CDR3 DNA: TGCAGCGTTAGGGACAGGGTAGATCAGCCCCAGCATTTT. Its protein product is CSVRDRVDQPQHF.

This clonotype came up a few times. This chain links TRBV29-1 with TRBJ2-5, with D possibly matching TRBD2 (6 bases). CDR1 SQVTM and CDR2 ANQGSEA come from the germline V gene. Trimming took 2 bases from V and 2 from J, leaving 12 bases between them. This CDR3 is 14 amino acids long. The CDR3 protein is CSVEWSGLQETQYF. The CDR3 nucleotides read TGCAGCGTTGAATGGAGCGGGCTACAAGAGACCCAGTACTTC.

This clonotype was observed a few times. This CDR3 is CASSNARDEQYF. The CDR3 bases are TGTGCCAGCAGCAACGCCCGAGACGAGCAGTACTTC. This chain joins TRBV7-9 and TRBJ2-7; D unclear. The CDR3 totals 12 residues. Germline V CDR1 and CDR2: SEHNR, FQNEAQ (reference sequence). Trimming left V 5 bases short and J 5 bases short, with 10 bases between.

There are many counts of this clonotype. The V gene is TRBV4-2, the J gene TRBJ1-6; D unclear. The V gene lost 0 bases and the J gene lost 5 bases, with 17 bases spanning the gap. Germline CDR1 is LGHNA and CDR2 is YNFKEQ. The CDR3 runs to 18 residues. The CDR3 spells CASSQDRSGLLDNSPLHF. The CDR3 DNA is TGTGCCAGCAGCCAAGATCGTTCCGGGCTTCTGGATAATTCACCCCTCCACTTT.

The V and J genes are TRBV29-1 and TRBJ2-7, with 10 nucleotides matching TRBD1. Trimming at V came to 4 bases and at J to 6 bases, leaving 3 bases not matched to a gene. The CDR3 totals 12 residues. Germline V CDR1 and CDR2: SQVTM, ANQGSEA. DNA of the CDR3: TGCAGCGTTGGACAGGGGGCGTCCGAGCAGTACTTC. It encodes CSVGQGASEQYF.

As concerns this clonotype: One base away lies a much larger clone, so this may be a sequencing read error. The chain employs TRBV6-5 and TRBJ1-6; D gene unclear. V was clipped by 6 bases and J by 6 bases, with 9 bases between them. The CDR3 is 13 residues long. CDR1 is MNHEY, CDR2 SVGAGI, per germline. For the CDR3, the DNA is TGTGCCAGCAGGACGGCGGGTAATTCACCCCTCCACTTT. Translation: CASRTAGNSPLHF.

This clonotype was seen at least ten times. The V call is TRBV4-1, the J call TRBJ1-1, with 7 bases fitting TRBD1. V gave up 3 bases and J gave up 5 bases; unmatched junction bases: 9. The CDR3 runs 15 residues. CDR1 and CDR2 (germline): MGHRA, YSYEKL. For the CDR3, the DNA is TGCGCCAGCAGCCATCACTACAGGGGCAGGACTGAAGCTTTCTTT. It codes for CASSHHYRGRTEAFF.

This clonotype appeared a single time. This clone may be a read error of a much larger clone one base away. The chain uses TRBV20-1 and TRBJ2-1; a possible D gene is TRBD2 (5 bases). V lost 2 bases and J 10 bases, leaving 18 bases between the germline ends. Germline lookup yields CDR1 DFQATT and CDR2 SNEGSKA (reference sequence). The CDR3 contains 14 residues. In DNA form, the CDR3 reads TGCAGTGCTAGATTAGAGCGGTCCCCCAAAGAGCAGTTCTTC. Translation: CSARLERSPKEQFF.

This clonotype occurred many times. This rearrangement joins TRBV12-3 or TRBV12-4 to TRBJ2-3, with no clear D. This CDR3 spans 16 amino acids. Trimming left V 6 bases short and J 0 bases short, with 16 bases between. The CDR3 nucleotides are TGTGCCAGCAGCCAATGGGGTACCTCTAGCACAGATACGCAGTATTTT. Protein product: CASSQWGTSSTDTQYF.

This sequence joins TRBV14 and TRBJ1-1; 8 bases map to TRBD1. V was pared by 3 bases and J by 1 base, with 4 bases of the junction left unmatched. The CDR3 sequence is 15 residues long. CDR1 and CDR2 from the germline V gene are SGHDN and FVKESK. This CDR3 is CASSHLTGANTEAFF. In nucleotides, the CDR3 is TGTGCCAGCAGCCACCTGACAGGGGCGAACACTGAAGCTTTCTTT.

The V gene is TRBV30, the J gene TRBJ1-1; D is perhaps TRBD1 (5 bases). With 7 bases removed from V and 0 bases from J, the gap between germline ends came to 18 bases. The V gene's germline CDR1 is GTSNPN and CDR2 SVGIG (reference sequence). The CDR3 extends over 15 amino acids. The CDR3 DNA reads as TGTGCCTCGAAGACAGTGCGCGGGGTGAACACTGAAGCTTTCTTT. Translated: CASKTVRGVNTEAFF.

This clonotype was detected only a few times. The chain combines TRBV10-3 with TRBJ1-2; possible D gene TRBD1, 6 bases. V was pared by 2 bases and J by 3 bases, with 13 bases between. Germline V gene lookup returns CDR1 ENHRY and CDR2 SYGVKD. CDR3 size: 15 residues. The DNA of the CDR3 is TGTGCCATCAGTGAGAGGGGGGGCCGAGACTATGGCTACACCTTC. Residues: CAISERGGRDYGYTF.

This clonotype has only a few counts. The chain is built from TRBV30 and TRBJ2-1, with TRBD2 matching over 15 bases. Germline CDR1 GTSNPN, CDR2 SVGIG (reference sequence). The CDR3 is 15 amino acids. V trimming: 3 bases; J trimming: 12 bases; junction bases outside the gene matches: 9. CDR3 loop: CAWSAGTSGGRGQFF. The CDR3 DNA is TGTGCCTGGAGCGCCGGGACTAGCGGGGGGCGGGGGCAGTTCTTC. Looking up the rest from reference TRBV30 and TRBJ2-1 gives the full variable domain: SQTIHQWPATLVQPVGSPLSLECTVEGTSNPNLYWYRQAAGRGLQLLFYSVGIGQISSEVPQNLSASRPQDRQFILSSKKLLLSDSGFYLCAWSAGTSGGRGQFFGPGTRLTVL.

This clonotype was picked up one time. The V gene is TRBV20-1, the J gene TRBJ2-7, with D perhaps TRBD2 (6 bases). This CDR3 is 12 amino acids long. Trimming cost V 6 bases and J 9 bases, with 18 bases left between them. CDR1 is DFQATT, CDR2 SNEGSKA, per germline (reference sequence). CDR3 amino acids: CSALLQGLGQYF. The CDR3 DNA is TGCAGTGCCCTACTTCAGGGACTTGGGCAGTACTTC.

This clonotype has just a few counts. The V call is TRBV7-2, the J call TRBJ2-1; 10 nucleotides align to TRBD2. CDR1 is SGHTA and CDR2 is FQGNSA in the germline V gene. This CDR3 is built from 16 residues. V was pared by 7 bases and J by 4 bases, with 10 bases of the junction left unmatched. The CDR3 is CASTVAGGVGYNEQFF. CDR3 bases: TGTGCCAGCACCGTAGCGGGGGGTGTAGGATACAATGAGCAGTTCTTC.

This clonotype was recorded a few times. The gene calls are TRBV7-3 and TRBJ2-7, with unresolved D. This CDR3 region has 13 residues. CDR1 is SGHTA and CDR2 is FQGTGA in the germline V gene. V lost 5 bases to trimming and J lost 5 bases, with 13 bases between them. CDR3 nucleotides: TGTGCCAGCAGCCCAGATGGGTCGGACGAGCAGTACTTC. It is translated as CASSPDGSDEQYF.

This clonotype was counted between two and nine times. V gene TRBV30 combines with J gene TRBJ1-4; 7 bases are shared with TRBD1. The CDR3 covers 15 residues. V trimming: 3 bases; J trimming: 7 bases; junction bases outside the gene matches: 11. Germline CDR1 and CDR2: GTSNPN and SVGIG (reference sequence). The chain's CDR3 is CAWRVRTGAIEKLFF. CDR3 in DNA: TGTGCCTGGAGGGTTCGAACAGGGGCCATTGAAAAACTGTTTTTT.

This clonotype was counted only a few times. CDR3 sequence (DNA): TGTGCCAGCAGTTCTCCGACCGGAAGTCCCGATACGCAGTATTTT. Protein: CASSSPTGSPDTQYF. V and J are TRBV12-3 or TRBV12-4 and TRBJ2-3; D not resolved. This CDR3 is built from 15 residues. Trimming cost V 4 bases and J 6 bases, with 17 bases left between them.

Many counts were recorded for this clonotype. The chain employs TRBV18 and TRBJ2-2; a possible D gene is TRBD1 (5 bases). This CDR3 has 14 amino acids. Germline CDR1 KGHSH, CDR2 LQKENI. V was trimmed by 6 bases and J by 6 bases, leaving 14 bases between them. The CDR3: CASSNHSRAGELFF. The CDR3 nucleotides are TGTGCCAGCTCGAACCATAGCAGGGCCGGGGAGCTGTTTTTT.

This clonotype was recorded at least ten times. The rearrangement uses TRBV19 and TRBJ1-1; D gene uncertain. Germline CDR1 LNHDA, CDR2 SQIVND (reference sequence). The germline V and J ends were trimmed by 3 bases and 4 bases, with 12 bases remaining between them. This CDR3 region has 14 residues. DNA for the CDR3: TGTGCCAGTAGTATCTCCCAATTTGGCACTGAAGCTTTCTTT. Translated, it gives CASSISQFGTEAFF.

The rearrangement uses TRBV4-1 and TRBJ1-5, with unresolved D. Trimming removed 1 base from V and 1 base from J, with 8 bases in between. Germline lookup yields CDR1 MGHRA and CDR2 YSYEKL. The CDR3 has 15 amino acids. This chain's CDR3 is CASSQGATSNQPQHF. The CDR3 DNA reads TGCGCCAGCAGCCAAGGTGCCACCAGCAATCAGCCCCAGCATTTT.

V gene TRBV9 combines with J gene TRBJ2-7; 7 bases are a match to TRBD1. CDR3 size: 15 residues. Losses at the gene ends were 3 bases for V and 0 bases for J; bases not matched to a gene: 6. Germline CDR1 reads SGDLS; CDR2 reads YYNGEE. The CDR3 sequence: CASSEGAGSSYEQYF. CDR3 nucleotide sequence: TGTGCCAGCAGCGAGGGGGCAGGAAGCTCCTACGAGCAGTACTTC.

This clonotype showed up many times. The V and J genes are TRBV6-1 and TRBJ2-7; D unclear. Per the germline V gene, CDR1 is MNHNS and CDR2 is SASEGT. The V and J ends lost 1 base and 3 bases respectively, with 7 bases between them. The CDR3 sequence is 13 residues long. The CDR3 is CASSEVGYYEQYF. The CDR3 coding sequence is TGTGCCAGCAGTGAAGTCGGCTACTACGAGCAGTACTTC.

This clonotype was detected ten times or more. This rearrangement joins TRBV5-1 to TRBJ2-7; D assignment may be TRBD1 or TRBD2 (5 bases each). The CDR3 length is 14 residues. V was clipped by 2 bases and J by 6 bases, with 15 bases between them. Germline V lookup: CDR1 SGHRS, CDR2 YFSETQ. CDR3 sequence: CASSFPREGGEQYF. The CDR3 bases are TGCGCCAGCAGCTTTCCCAGGGAAGGAGGCGAGCAGTACTTC. The full variable domain, its missing parts supplied by reference TRBV5-1 and TRBJ2-7, is KAGVTQTPRYLIKTRGQQVTLSCSPISGHRSVSWYQQTPGQGLQFLFEYFSETQRNKGNFPGRFSGRQFSNSRSEMNVSTLELGDSALYLCASSFPREGGEQYFGPGTRLTVT.